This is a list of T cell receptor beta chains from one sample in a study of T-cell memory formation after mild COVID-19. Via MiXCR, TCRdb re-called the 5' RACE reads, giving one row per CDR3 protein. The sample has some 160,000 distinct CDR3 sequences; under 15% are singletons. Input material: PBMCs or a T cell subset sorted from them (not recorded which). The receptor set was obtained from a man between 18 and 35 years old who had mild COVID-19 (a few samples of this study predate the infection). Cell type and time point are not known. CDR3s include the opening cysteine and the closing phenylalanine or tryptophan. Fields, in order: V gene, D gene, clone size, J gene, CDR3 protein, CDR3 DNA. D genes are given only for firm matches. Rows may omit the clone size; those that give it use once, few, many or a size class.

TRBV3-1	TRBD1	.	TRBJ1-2	CASSRGQGAVYGYTF	TGTGCCAGCAGCCGGGGACAGGGGGCAGTTTATGGCTACACCTTC
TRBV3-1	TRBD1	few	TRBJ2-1	CASSQGTGGNEQFF	TGTGCCAGCAGCCAAGGGACAGGGGGGAATGAGCAGTTCTTC
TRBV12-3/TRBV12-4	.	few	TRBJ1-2	CASSRDQGYGYTF	TGTGCCAGCAGCCGTGACCAGGGGTATGGCTACACCTTC
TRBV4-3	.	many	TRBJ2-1	CASSQEGWGNEQFF	TGCGCCAGCAGCCAAGAGGGTTGGGGGAATGAGCAGTTCTTC
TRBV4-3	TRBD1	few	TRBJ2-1	CASSQDGTGGHNEQFF	TGCGCCAGCAGCCAAGACGGGACAGGGGGACACAATGAGCAGTTCTTC
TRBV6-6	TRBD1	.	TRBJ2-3	CASRKDRAYTDTQYF	TGTGCCAGCAGGAAGGACAGGGCCTACACAGATACGCAGTATTTT
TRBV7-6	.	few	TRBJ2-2	CASSLAGQGGGELFF	TGTGCCAGCAGCTTAGCCGGCCAGGGGGGCGGGGAGCTGTTTTTT
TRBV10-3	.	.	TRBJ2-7	CDISESTGTSEQYF	TGTGACATCAGTGAGTCGACAGGGACTAGCGAGCAGTACTTC
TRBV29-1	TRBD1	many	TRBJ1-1	CSVVDRGQGTEAFF	TGCAGCGTTGTCGACAGGGGGCAAGGAACTGAAGCTTTCTTT
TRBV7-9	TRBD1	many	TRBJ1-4	CASSVGQGGEKLFF	TGTGCCAGCAGCGTCGGACAGGGGGGCGAAAAACTGTTTTTT
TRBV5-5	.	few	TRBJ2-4	CASSKGKNIQYF	TGTGCCAGCAGCAAAGGCAAAAACATTCAGTACTTC
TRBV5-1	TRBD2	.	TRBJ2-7	CASSTGGGSYEQYF	TGCGCCAGCAGCACCGGGGGAGGGTCCTACGAGCAGTACTTC
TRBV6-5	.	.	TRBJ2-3	CASKFRQGTDTQYF	TGTGCCAGCAAATTCCGACAGGGCACAGATACGCAGTATTTT
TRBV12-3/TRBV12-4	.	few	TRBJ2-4	CASSQNSGVKNIQYF	TGTGCCAGCAGTCAGAATTCCGGGGTCAAAAACATTCAGTACTTC
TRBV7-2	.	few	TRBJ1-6	CASSLVGRDSPLHF	TGTGCCAGCAGCTTAGTGGGCAGGGATTCACCCCTCCACTTT
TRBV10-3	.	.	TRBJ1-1	CAISERSAENTEAFF	TGTGCCATCAGTGAGAGATCGGCAGAGAACACTGAAGCTTTCTTT
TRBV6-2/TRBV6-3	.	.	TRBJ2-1	CASGVRLVNYNEQFF	TGTGCCAGCGGGGTAAGACTAGTTAACTACAATGAGCAGTTCTTC
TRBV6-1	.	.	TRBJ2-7	CASSAGYYEQYF	TGTGCCAGCAGTGCAGGCTACTACGAGCAGTACTTC
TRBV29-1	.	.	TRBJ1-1	CSVDSRAATEAFF	TGCAGCGTTGATTCCAGGGCGGCCACTGAAGCTTTCTTT
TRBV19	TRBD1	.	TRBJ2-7	CATSDRMGEQYF	TGTGCCACGTCGGACAGGATGGGCGAGCAGTACTTC
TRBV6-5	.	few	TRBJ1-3	CASSYSGALGNTIYF	TGTGCCAGCAGTTACTCGGGGGCTTTGGGAAACACCATATATTTT
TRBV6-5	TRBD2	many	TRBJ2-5	CASSSGGPPETQYF	TGTGCCAGCAGCAGCGGGGGCCCTCCAGAGACCCAGTACTTC
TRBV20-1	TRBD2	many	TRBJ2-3	CSAAGTSGDTQYF	TGCAGTGCTGCCGGGACTAGCGGGGATACGCAGTATTTT
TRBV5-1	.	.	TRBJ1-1	CASSQIDGNTEAFF	TGCGCCAGCAGCCAAATAGACGGGAACACTGAAGCTTTCTTT
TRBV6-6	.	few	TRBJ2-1	CASSYSAAGGEQFF	TGTGCCAGCAGTTATAGCGCGGCAGGCGGTGAGCAGTTCTTC
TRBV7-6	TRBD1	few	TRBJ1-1	CASSPRTGVGEAFF	TGTGCCAGCAGCCCCCGGACAGGGGTTGGTGAAGCTTTCTTT
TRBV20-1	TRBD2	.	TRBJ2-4	CSGSGGGKNIQYF	TGCAGTGGCTCGGGCGGGGGGAAAAACATTCAGTACTTC
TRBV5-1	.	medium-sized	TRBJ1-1	CASSFGGPNEAFF	TGCGCCAGCAGCTTTGGGGGCCCCAATGAAGCTTTCTTT
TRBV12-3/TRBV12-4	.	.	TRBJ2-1	CASSLYRNNEQFF	TGTGCCAGCAGTTTATACAGGAACAATGAGCAGTTCTTC
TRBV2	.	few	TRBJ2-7	CASSPVRDGEQYF	TGTGCCAGCAGCCCGGTGAGGGACGGCGAGCAGTACTTC
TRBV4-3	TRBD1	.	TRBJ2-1	CASSYRDRGHEQFF	TGCGCCAGCAGCTACCGGGACAGGGGCCATGAGCAGTTCTTC
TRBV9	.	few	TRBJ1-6	CASSVSESPLHF	TGTGCCAGCAGCGTTTCCGAATCACCCCTCCACTTT
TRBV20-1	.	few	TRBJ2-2	CSAVPPDLAGELFF	TGCAGTGCTGTTCCGCCTGATCTGGCCGGGGAGCTGTTTTTT
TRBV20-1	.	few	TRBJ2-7	CSARAGTLHEQYF	TGCAGTGCTAGAGCCGGGACTCTCCACGAGCAGTACTTC
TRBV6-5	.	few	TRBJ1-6	CASNHRGGRNSPLHF	TGTGCCAGCAACCATCGAGGGGGGAGGAATTCACCCCTCCACTTT
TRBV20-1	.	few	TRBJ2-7	CSARFPSGHYEQYF	TGCAGTGCTAGGTTTCCGAGCGGGCACTACGAGCAGTACTTC
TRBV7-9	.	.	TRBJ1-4	CASSLADLREKLFF	TGTGCCAGCAGCTTAGCCGACTTGCGGGAAAAACTGTTTTTT
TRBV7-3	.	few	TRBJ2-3	CASSLSATDTQYF	TGTGCCAGCAGCTTAAGTGCCACAGATACGCAGTATTTT
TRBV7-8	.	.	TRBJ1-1	CASSLDQAEAFF	TGTGCCAGCAGCTTAGACCAGGCTGAAGCTTTCTTT
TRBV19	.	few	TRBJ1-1	CASSIVGDTEAFF	TGTGCCAGTAGTATAGTCGGGGATACTGAAGCTTTCTTT
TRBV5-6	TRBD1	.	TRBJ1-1	CASSSQGKGTEAFF	TGTGCCAGCAGCTCACAGGGGAAGGGAACTGAAGCTTTCTTT
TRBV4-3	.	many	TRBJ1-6	CASSQHRNRVNSPLHF	TGCGCCAGCAGCCAGCACCGTAACAGGGTTAATTCACCCCTCCACTTT
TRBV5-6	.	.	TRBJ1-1	CASSRVRGRFNTEAFF	TGTGCCAGCAGCCGGGTCCGGGGGCGTTTTAACACTGAAGCTTTCTTT
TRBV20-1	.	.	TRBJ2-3	CSARLQIHTDTQYF	TGCAGTGCTAGACTCCAAATACACACAGATACGCAGTATTTT
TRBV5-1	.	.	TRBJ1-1	CASSRSPPDTEAFF	TGCGCCAGCAGCCGCTCCCCCCCCGACACTGAAGCTTTCTTT
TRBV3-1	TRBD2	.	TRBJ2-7	CASSHGTSGNEQYF	TGTGCCAGCAGCCACGGGACTAGTGGGAACGAGCAGTACTTC
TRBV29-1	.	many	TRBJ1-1	CSVEDGVNTEAFF	TGCAGCGTTGAAGATGGCGTGAACACTGAAGCTTTCTTT
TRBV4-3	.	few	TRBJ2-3	CASSQDSPDTQYF	TGCGCCAGCAGCCAAGATTCGCCAGATACGCAGTATTTT
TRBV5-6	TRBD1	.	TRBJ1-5	CASSLGTVEQPQHF	TGTGCCAGCAGCCTGGGGACAGTTGAGCAGCCCCAGCATTTT
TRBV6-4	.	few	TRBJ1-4	CASSRQFNEKLFF	TGTGCCAGCAGCCGGCAGTTTAATGAAAAACTGTTTTTT
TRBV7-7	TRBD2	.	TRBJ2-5	CASSLPGTSQETQYF	TGTGCCAGCAGCTTACCCGGGACTAGCCAAGAGACCCAGTACTTC
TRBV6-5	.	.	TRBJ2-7	CASSQQDGAYEQYF	TGTGCCAGCAGCCAACAAGACGGAGCCTACGAGCAGTACTTC